The clone carrying this T cell receptor (beta chain) was counted many times. The antigen is undetermined. The sample is drawn from a study of breast tumors, draining lymph nodes, adjacent tissues. Breast cancer patients provided tissue from their axillary draining lymph nodes. In TCRdb, the multiplex PCR reads were re-called with MiXCR into one record per CDR3 protein. The table records 200,000 to 250,000 distinct CDR3 sequences, less than 35% of them present only once. Study outcomes and limitations: The data were judged consistent with most tumor T cells coming from lymph node and expanding in tumor.

The receptor was isolated from a female donor with breast cancer. Some clones in this sample may be carry-over from other donors' samples. Specimen: axillary lymph node tissue.

As DNA, the CDR3 is TGCAGTGCTATTATCGGGGGGGGATCAGAGACCCAGTACTTC. This translates into CSAIIGGGSETQYF. The chain joins TRBV20-1 to TRBJ2-5, with TRBD2 matching over 8 bases. This CDR3 region has 14 residues. CDR1 and CDR2 (germline): DFQATT, SNEGSKA (reference sequence). V was clipped by 4 bases and J by 4 bases; unmatched bases: 8.